The clone carrying this TCR beta chain was seen repeatedly, ten times or more. These data come from a study of tumor-infiltrating lymphocytes in oesophageal squamous cell carcinoma. TCRdb re-analysed the PCR reads in MiXCR, keeping a single row per CDR3 protein. This sample has roughly 3,300 distinct CDR3 sequences, with 16% found just once. The CDR3 totals 15 residues. V dropped 5 bases and J dropped 6; count of bases not matched to a gene: 9. Germline values: CDR1 ENHRY, CDR2 SYGVKD. Source material: esophageal tumor tissue. The V gene is TRBV10-3, the J gene TRBJ2-1, with TRBD2 matching over 8 bases. The receptor's source is a male donor with esophageal squamous cell carcinoma. CDR3 in amino acids: CAISITGGPGNEQFF. DNA for the CDR3: TGTGCCATCAGTATCACGGGGGGGCCCGGCAATGAGCAGTTCTTC.